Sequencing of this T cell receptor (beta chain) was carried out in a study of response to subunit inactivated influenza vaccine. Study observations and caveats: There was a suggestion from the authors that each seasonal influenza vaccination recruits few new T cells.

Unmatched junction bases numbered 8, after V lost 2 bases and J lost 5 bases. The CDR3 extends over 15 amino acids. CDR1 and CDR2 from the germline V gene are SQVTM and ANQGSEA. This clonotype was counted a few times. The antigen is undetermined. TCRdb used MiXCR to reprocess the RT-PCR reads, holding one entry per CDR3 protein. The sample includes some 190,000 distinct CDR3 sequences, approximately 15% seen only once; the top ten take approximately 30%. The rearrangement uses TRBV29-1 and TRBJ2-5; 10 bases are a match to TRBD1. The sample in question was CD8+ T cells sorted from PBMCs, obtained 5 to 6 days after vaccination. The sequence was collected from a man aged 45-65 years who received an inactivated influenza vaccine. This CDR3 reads CSVELRGQGPETQYF. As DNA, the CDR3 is TGCAGCGTTGAATTGCGGGGACAGGGGCCGGAGACCCAGTACTTC.